Shown below are 21 T cell receptor beta chains from a single sample sequenced in a study of beta chain features in type 1 diabetes. Expressed TCRB transcripts were sequenced because the entire RNA isolate underwent reverse transcription. The assay was immunoSEQ multiplex PCR, and TCRdb's table has in-frame clones only and misses some. Found here are approximately 140,000 clones, under 60% of them singletons; the top ten hold around 0.45%. Sequences were obtained from Tregs from blood. These receptors all stem from a man between 18 and 35 years old in good health.

CDR3 residues: CASKTGTPWGTEAFF. The CDR3, as DNA: TGTGCCAGCAAGACAGGGACTCCATGGGGAACTGAAGCTTTCTTT. This sequence joins TRBV6-1 and TRBJ1-1; TRBD1 matches at 7 bases. V shed 7 bases, J shed 5 bases, and the junction held 13 bases outside the gene matches. CDR1 and CDR2 from the germline V gene are MNHNS and SASEGT. The CDR3 is 15 residues long.

This clone turned up a few times. The V call is TRBV29-1, the J call TRBJ2-7, with 8 bases aligning to TRBD1. Germline V gene lookup returns CDR1 SQVTM and CDR2 ANQGSEA. V shed 6 bases, J shed 7 bases, and the junction held 14 bases outside the gene matches. The CDR3 is made up of 14 amino acids. CDR3 protein: CSVGGQGRSREQYF. The CDR3 DNA reads as TGCAGCGTCGGCGGACAGGGACGTTCGCGGGAGCAGTACTTC.

The rearrangement uses TRBV29-1 and TRBJ2-1; 7 bases agree with TRBD1. The V gene end was trimmed by 6 bases and the J gene end by 8 bases; junction bases not matched to a gene: 4. The CDR3 contains 11 residues. Germline values: CDR1 SQVTM, CDR2 ANQGSEA. The CDR3: CSVPQGDEQFF. DNA of the CDR3: TGCAGCGTCCCCCAGGGGGATGAGCAGTTCTTC.

This clone was counted only a few times. V is TRBV29-1 and J is TRBJ2-1; 8 nucleotides line up with TRBD1. CDR1 SQVTM and CDR2 ANQGSEA come from the germline V gene. The CDR3 contains 13 residues. J lost 5 bases, V lost 5 bases, and 5 bases had no gene match. The chain's CDR3 is CSVPGQADNEQFF. CDR3 coding DNA: TGCAGCGTTCCGGGACAGGCGGACAATGAGCAGTTCTTC.

The rearrangement uses TRBV6-1 and TRBJ2-5; 8 bases map to TRBD2. CDR3 size: 17 residues. The germline CDR1 and CDR2 sequences are MNHNS and SASEGT. Losses at the gene ends were 2 bases for V and 4 bases for J; bases not matched to a gene: 12. The CDR3 region is CASSERRGVWGPETQYF. CDR3 sequence (DNA): TGTGCCAGCAGTGAAAGGCGGGGGGTTTGGGGGCCAGAGACCCAGTACTTC.

The chain couples TRBV28 to TRBJ2-4; the D gene is possibly TRBD2 (5 bases). The germline CDR1 and CDR2 sequences are MDHEN and SYDVKM. V lost 2 bases and J lost 6, with 11 bases in between. The CDR3 has 14 amino acids. The CDR3 coding sequence is TGTGCCAGCAGTTTAGTGCGGGTGGGAAACATTCAGTACTTC. It codes for CASSLVRVGNIQYF.

The rearrangement joins TRBV30 to TRBJ2-2; D remains ambiguous. The CDR3 loop spans 13 amino acids. V lost 5 bases, J lost 2 bases, and 9 bases lay in between. Germline loops: CDR1 GTSNPN, CDR2 SVGIG (reference sequence). The DNA for the CDR3 is TGTGCCTGGGGAGACGGAAACACCGGGGAGCTGTTTTTT. This codes for CAWGDGNTGELFF.

This clone was observed a few times. The J gene is TRBJ1-2, the V gene TRBV7-2; D possibly corresponds to TRBD1 (5 bases). CDR3 length: 15 residues. The germline CDR1 and CDR2 sequences are SGHTA and FQGNSA. Trimming stripped 1 base from V and 4 bases from J, with 13 bases between. In nucleotides, the CDR3 is TGTGCCAGCAGCTTAGGGGGAGGAGGGGCCTATGGCTACACCTTC. Its protein product is CASSLGGGGAYGYTF. Drawing the rest from reference TRBV7-2 and TRBJ1-2, the complete variable domain is GAGVSQSPSNKVTEKGKDVELRCDPISGHTALYWYRQSLGQGLEFLIYFQGNSAPDKSGLPSDRFSAERTGGSVSTLTIQRTQQEDSAVYLCASSLGGGGAYGYTFGSGTRLTVV.

The V gene is TRBV4-2, the J gene TRBJ1-2; 11 nucleotides align to TRBD1. CDR1 and CDR2 (germline): LGHNA, YNFKEQ. The CDR3 is 15 residues long. V gave up 4 bases and J gave up 5 bases; unmatched junction bases: 6. CDR3 in amino acids: CASSRRGQGGYGYTF. The CDR3 coding sequence is TGTGCCAGCAGCCGAAGGGGACAGGGGGGTTATGGCTACACCTTC.

V and J are TRBV28 and TRBJ2-7, with a tentative D call TRBD2 (5 bases). Germline CDR1 reads MDHEN; CDR2 reads SYDVKM. Trimming cost V 2 bases and J 3 bases, with 11 bases left between them. CDR3 length: 14 residues. Here the CDR3 reads CASSLVFRDYEQYF. For the CDR3, the DNA is TGTGCCAGCAGTTTAGTCTTCCGGGACTACGAGCAGTACTTC.

About this clone: Germline and junction disagree at one end, which may indicate a read error. J is TRBJ2-1 and V is TRBV7-7; D call uncertain. Germline V CDR1 and CDR2: SSHAT, FNYEAQ (reference sequence). The CDR3 spans 13 residues. The CDR3 here is CASSLDGGHKQFF. DNA of the CDR3: TGTGCTAGCAGCCTAGACGGCGGCCACAAGCAGTTCTTC. The full variable domain, its missing parts supplied by reference TRBV7-7 and TRBJ2-1, is GAGVSQSPRYKVTKRGQDVTLRCDPISSHATLYWYQQALGQGPEFLTYFNYEAQPDKSGLPSDRFSAERPEGSISTLTIQRTEQRDSAMYRCASSLDGGHKQFFGPGTRLTVL.

This clone was counted once. J is TRBJ2-5 and V is TRBV5-4, with 7 bases that match TRBD1. The DNA end favors TRBJ2-7, so the J call may be wrong. Germline V gene lookup returns CDR1 SGHNT and CDR2 YYREEE (reference sequence). The CDR3 totals 13 residues. CDR3 amino acids: CASSPDRPHEQYF. The CDR3, as DNA: TGTGCCAGCAGCCCGGACAGGCCCCACGAGCAGTACTTC.

The genes are TRBV29-1 and TRBJ1-1, with 9 nucleotides matching TRBD1. Germline V gives CDR1 SQVTM, CDR2 ANQGSEA. V trimming: 3 bases; J trimming: 5 bases; junction bases outside the gene matches: 7. CDR3 length: 14 amino acids. The CDR3 sequence: CSVDMGQGRTEAFF. Written as DNA, the CDR3 is TGCAGCGTTGATATGGGACAGGGACGTACTGAAGCTTTCTTT.

This rearrangement joins TRBV18 to TRBJ2-7, with 7 bases that match TRBD1. The CDR3 loop spans 14 amino acids. V gave up 2 bases and J gave up 2 bases; unmatched junction bases: 3. Germline-derived CDR1 and CDR2 are KGHSH and LQKENI. CDR3 in amino acids: CASSPSRGTYEQYF. Here the CDR3 DNA reads TGTGCCAGCTCACCAAGCAGGGGGACCTACGAGCAGTACTTC.

V and J are TRBV5-1 and TRBJ2-5; TRBD1 is a possible D gene (5 bases). V was pared by 4 bases and J by 7 bases, with 11 bases between. This CDR3 is 12 amino acids long. Germline V gene lookup returns CDR1 SGHRS and CDR2 YFSETQ. The CDR3 loop reads CASSGAQGTQYF. CDR3 in DNA: TGCGCCAGCAGCGGGGCCCAGGGGACCCAGTACTTC.

The V gene is TRBV18, the J gene TRBJ2-7; no definite D call. Germline loops: CDR1 KGHSH, CDR2 LQKENI. The CDR3 spans 14 residues. V was cut by 3 bases and J by 6 bases, with 15 bases left in between. The CDR3: CASSPSFDTLEQYF. Written as DNA, the CDR3 is TGTGCCAGCTCACCGAGCTTCGACACCCTCGAGCAGTACTTC.

The chain has TRBV7-2 and TRBJ2-7, with TRBD1 identical over 8 bases. Losses at the gene ends were 5 bases for V and 4 bases for J; bases not matched to a gene: 7. The V gene's germline CDR1 is SGHTA and CDR2 FQGNSA. This CDR3 has 14 residues. CDR3 DNA: TGTGCCAGCAGCCCCTGGACAGGGATGTACGAGCAGTACTTC. This translates into CASSPWTGMYEQYF.

V usage is TRBV9 and J usage is TRBJ1-6; the D gene is possibly TRBD1 (6 bases). CDR1 is SGDLS and CDR2 is YYNGEE in the germline V gene. Deletions cut 3 bases from V and 7 bases from J, with 17 bases between. This CDR3 comprises 16 residues. The CDR3 nucleotides read TGTGCCAGCAGCGGCCGGGACACAGGGTGGAATTCACCCCTCCACTTT. This gives the protein CASSGRDTGWNSPLHF.

This clone was seen a handful of times. CDR3 region: CASSLTPSLGLANTGELFF. For the CDR3, the DNA is TGTGCCAGCAGCTTAACACCCTCCCTCGGACTCGCGAACACCGGGGAGCTGTTTTTT. The genes are TRBV7-3 and TRBJ2-2; tentatively, D is TRBD2 (5 bases). The CDR3 spans 19 residues. The ends were cut back, 0 bases at V and 0 bases at J, with 17 bases in the middle. Germline V lookup: CDR1 SGHTA, CDR2 FQGTGA.

This clone has more than one count but fewer than ten. The V gene is TRBV5-1, the J gene TRBJ2-1, with D possibly TRBD1 on 6 matching bases. This CDR3 comprises 14 residues. The V end was cut by 4 bases, the J end by 8 bases, with 16 bases between. Germline lookup yields CDR1 SGHRS and CDR2 YFSETQ. The CDR3 sequence: CASSAPDNRDEQFF. The CDR3 DNA reads TGCGCCAGCAGCGCACCGGATAACAGGGATGAGCAGTTCTTC.

This clone occurred a few times. The chain carries TRBV28 and TRBJ2-3; unclear D gene. The CDR3 extends over 13 amino acids. The V end was cut by 6 bases, the J end by 0 bases, with 7 bases between. The germline V gene encodes CDR1 MDHEN and CDR2 SYDVKM. CDR3 DNA sequence: TGTGCCAGCAGCCGGCGGAGCACAGATACGCAGTATTTT. It codes for CASSRRSTDTQYF.